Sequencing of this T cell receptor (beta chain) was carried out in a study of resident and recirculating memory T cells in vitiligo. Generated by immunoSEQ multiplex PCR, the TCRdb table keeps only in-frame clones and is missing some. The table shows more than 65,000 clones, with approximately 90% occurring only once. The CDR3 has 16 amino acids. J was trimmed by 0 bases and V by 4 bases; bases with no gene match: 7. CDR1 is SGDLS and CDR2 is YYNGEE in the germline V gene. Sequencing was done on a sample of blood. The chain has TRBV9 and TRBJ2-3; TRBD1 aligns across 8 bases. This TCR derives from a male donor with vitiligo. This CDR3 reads CASSPRGHSSTDTQYF. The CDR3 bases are TGTGCCAGCAGCCCCAGGGGGCACTCTAGCACAGATACGCAGTATTTT.